The entry below describes one TCR beta chain. Its antigen is currently unknown. This entry belongs to a study of post-analysis software for immune sequencing data. Unique-molecular-identifier-tagged TCR beta cDNA libraries were used. TCRdb redid the calling of the PCR reads with MiXCR, one entry per CDR3 protein. The sample consists of around 710,000 distinct CDR3 sequences, about 43% of them appearing once. V shed 5 bases and J shed 0 bases, with 22 bases lying between them. The CDR3 loop spans 18 amino acids. In germline, CDR1 is SGHAT, CDR2 FQNNGV. Points from the study as a whole: Five or six TRBV segments appeared more often in patients than in controls, and TRBV5-6, TRBV5-1 and TRBV20-1 were among these.

This TCR was recovered from a girl aged 10 to 17 with multiple sclerosis. The sequencing sample was made of blood. This sequence joins TRBV11-2 and TRBJ1-2; no clear D. CDR3 sequence reads: CASSALQRQISANYGYTF. The CDR3 DNA reads TGTGCCAGCAGCGCATTACAGCGCCAAATCAGTGCTAACTATGGCTACACCTTC.